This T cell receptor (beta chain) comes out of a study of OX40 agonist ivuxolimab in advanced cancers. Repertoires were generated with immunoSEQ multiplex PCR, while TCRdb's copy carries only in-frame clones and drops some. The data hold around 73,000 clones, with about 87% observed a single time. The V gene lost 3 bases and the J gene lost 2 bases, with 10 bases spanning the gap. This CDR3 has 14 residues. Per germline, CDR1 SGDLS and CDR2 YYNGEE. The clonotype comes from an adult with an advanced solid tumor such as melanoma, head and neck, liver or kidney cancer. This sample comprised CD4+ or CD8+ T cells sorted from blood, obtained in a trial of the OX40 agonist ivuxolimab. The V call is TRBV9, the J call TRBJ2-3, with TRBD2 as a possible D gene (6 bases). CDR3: CASSEGDFTDTQYF. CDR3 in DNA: TGTGCCAGCAGCGAAGGGGACTTCACAGATACGCAGTATTTT.